Each of the 18 T cell receptor beta chains below was sequenced from the same sample in a study of T cells in Graves' hyperthyroidism and ophthalmopathy. Amplification targeted TCR beta CDR3 regions from RNA transcripts. HTBI primers were the set used in a first-round RT-PCR of the TCR CDR3. TCRdb used MiXCR to reprocess the multiplex PCR reads, holding one entry per CDR3 protein. Among approximately 630,000 distinct CDR3 sequences, around 15% were seen once, and the ten largest hold 3.5% to 4%. The sample was blood. These receptors all come from a woman aged 25-40 years with Graves' hyperthyroidism.

CDR3 sequence reads: CSAVDTYEQYF. The CDR3 coding sequence is TGCAGTGCGGTAGACACCTACGAGCAGTACTTC. J is TRBJ2-7 and V is TRBV20-1; no clear D gene. CDR1 and CDR2 (germline): DFQATT, SNEGSKA (reference sequence). The CDR3 contains 11 residues. V lost 6 bases to trimming and J lost 2 bases, with 8 bases between them.

CDR3 in amino acids: CASSSPGTGLYNEQFF. CDR3 DNA: TGTGCCAGCAGTTCCCCCGGGACAGGGTTGTACAATGAGCAGTTCTTC. The rearrangement joins TRBV27 to TRBJ2-1, with 9 bases that match TRBD1. The CDR3 contains 16 residues. V dropped 4 bases and J dropped 4; count of bases not matched to a gene: 8. The germline V gene encodes CDR1 MNHEY and CDR2 SMNVEV (reference sequence).

This clonotype was found many times. CDR3 in DNA: TGTGCCAGCAGTTACCCGGGACAGGGAGGTCATCAGCCCCAGCATTTT. Translated: CASSYPGQGGHQPQHF. V gene TRBV6-5 combines with J gene TRBJ1-5; 9 positions match TRBD1. The CDR3 covers 16 residues. The germline CDR1 and CDR2 sequences are MNHEY and SVGAGI. After removal of 2 bases from V and 5 bases from J, the junction contained 7 bases not matched to a gene.

In its sample, this clonotype was seen many times. The chain recombines TRBV5-1 with TRBJ2-3; a possible D gene is TRBD2 (6 bases). The V end was cut by 0 bases, the J end by 0 bases, with 8 bases between. This CDR3 comprises 15 residues. Germline V gene lookup returns CDR1 SGHRS and CDR2 YFSETQ. The CDR3 loop is CASSLELASTDTQYF. The CDR3 DNA reads TGCGCCAGCAGCTTGGAACTAGCTAGCACAGATACGCAGTATTTT.

The table lists this clonotype with many counts. The rearrangement joins TRBV28 to TRBJ1-1; D unclear. Trimming removed 6 bases at V and 0 bases at J, with 11 bases between. CDR3 length: 14 amino acids. Germline lookup yields CDR1 MDHEN and CDR2 SYDVKM. CDR3 nucleotides: TGTGCCAGCAGCCTTTTGGCCATGAACACTGAAGCTTTCTTT. Translated, it gives CASSLLAMNTEAFF.

The gene calls are TRBV29-1 and TRBJ2-1; D is unresolved. CDR1 is SQVTM and CDR2 is ANQGSEA in the germline V gene. Deletions cut 3 bases from V and 6 bases from J, with 15 bases between. CDR3 size: 14 residues. The CDR3: CSVDGLRNSNEQFF. CDR3 nucleotide sequence: TGCAGCGTTGACGGGTTGCGCAATAGCAATGAGCAGTTCTTC.

This chain joins TRBV28 and TRBJ1-5; TRBD1 matches 7 bases. V shed 5 bases, J shed 2 bases, and the junction held 9 bases outside the gene matches. Germline CDR1 is MDHEN and CDR2 is SYDVKM. This CDR3 contains 16 residues. CDR3 nucleotide sequence: TGTGCCAGCAGTATTAGACAGGGTTGGGGCAATCAGCCCCAGCATTTT. It is translated as CASSIRQGWGNQPQHF.

In this sample, this clonotype turned up a few times. V gene TRBV6-2 or TRBV6-3 combines with J gene TRBJ1-4, with 8 bases aligning to TRBD1. The J segment lost 8 bases and the V segment lost 5 bases, leaving 7 bases of the junction unmatched. The CDR3 is 14 amino acids. CDR1 is MNHEY, CDR2 SVGEGT, per germline. Here the CDR3 reads CASSPGGGLEKLFF. The DNA of the CDR3 is TGTGCCAGCAGTCCAGGGGGCGGGTTGGAAAAACTGTTTTTT.

This clonotype appeared many times. The chain links TRBV12-3 or TRBV12-4 to TRBJ1-5; D is unclear. The V and J ends lost 4 bases and 0 bases respectively, with 10 bases between them. The CDR3 is 15 residues long. CDR3 nucleotides: TGTGCCAGCAGTTCGGACGGCAATAGCAATCAGCCCCAGCATTTT. It encodes CASSSDGNSNQPQHF.

This clonotype has more than one count but fewer than ten. V usage is TRBV5-6 and J usage is TRBJ1-1; 9 bases are a match to TRBD1. Per the germline V gene, CDR1 is SGHDT and CDR2 is YYEEEE. Unmatched junction bases numbered 6, after V lost 2 bases and J lost 4 bases. The CDR3 covers 15 residues. The CDR3 coding sequence is TGTGCCAGCAGCTTCGGGACAGGGATCTCCACTGAAGCTTTCTTT. This codes for CASSFGTGISTEAFF.

This clonotype was counted many times. The CDR3 protein is CASKLGLASYNEQFF. The CDR3 DNA follows: TGTGCCAGCAAACTAGGACTAGCGAGCTACAATGAGCAGTTCTTC. The chain combines TRBV6-1 with TRBJ2-1; the match to TRBD2 covers 9 bases. The CDR3 length is 15 residues. Per germline, CDR1 MNHNS and CDR2 SASEGT. Unmatched junction bases numbered 7, after V lost 7 bases and J lost 3 bases.

This clonotype was detected only a few times. The V call is TRBV16, the J call TRBJ2-3, with 8 bases aligning to TRBD2. J gave up 0 bases and V 3 bases, and 8 bases lay outside the gene matches. This CDR3 has 17 amino acids. CDR1 and CDR2 from the germline V gene are KGHSY and FQNENV. CDR3 in amino acids: CASSHERERSSTDTQYF. The CDR3 coding sequence is TGTGCCAGCAGCCATGAGCGGGAGCGGTCTAGCACAGATACGCAGTATTTT. The variable domain in full, completed from reference TRBV16 and TRBJ2-3, reads GEEVAQTPKHLVRGEGQKAKLYCAPIKGHSYVFWYQQVLKNEFKFLISFQNENVFDETGMPKERFSAKCLPNSPCSLEIQATKLEDSAVYFCASSHERERSSTDTQYFGPGTRLTVL.

V is TRBV28 and J is TRBJ1-2; 7 bases fit TRBD1. From germline, CDR1 is MDHEN and CDR2 SYDVKM. The CDR3 is made up of 13 amino acids. Losses at the gene ends were 7 bases for V and 3 bases for J; bases not matched to a gene: 5. The chain's CDR3 is CASTQGNDYGYTF. The CDR3 DNA reads as TGTGCCAGCACACAGGGGAATGACTATGGCTACACCTTC.

This clonotype was seen at least ten times. The chain has TRBV5-6 and TRBJ2-7, with D tentatively TRBD1 (5 bases). This CDR3 has 14 amino acids. The germline V gene encodes CDR1 SGHDT and CDR2 YYEEEE. V dropped 0 bases and J dropped 7 bases, with 14 bases sitting between them. The CDR3 loop reads CASSLAQGKVEQYF. In DNA, the CDR3 is TGTGCCAGCAGCTTGGCGCAGGGAAAGGTGGAGCAGTACTTC.

Only a few counts were recorded for this clonotype. J is TRBJ2-1 and V is TRBV29-1; TRBD1 agrees at 7 bases. The V and J ends lost 1 base and 5 bases, in that order; junction bases with no gene match: 14. Germline lookup yields CDR1 SQVTM and CDR2 ANQGSEA. The CDR3 contains 17 residues. CDR3 sequence reads: CSVEVPSTGPWDNEQFF. The CDR3 nucleotides are TGCAGCGTTGAAGTACCTTCGACAGGGCCCTGGGACAATGAGCAGTTCTTC.

A word on this clonotype: As the CDR3 is not closed by the conserved phenylalanine or tryptophan, this likely results from a read error. This chain links TRBV20-1 with TRBJ1-6, with D unresolved. Per germline, CDR1 DFQATT and CDR2 SNEGSKA (reference sequence). CDR3 length equals 16 residues. The V gene lost 2 bases and the J gene lost 0 bases, with 11 bases spanning the gap. The CDR3 bases are TGCAGTGCTAGACAAGATTGGAGCTCCTATAATTCACCCCTCCACCTT. Residues: CSARQDWSSYNSPLHL.

This clonotype was observed many times. The V call is TRBV10-3, the J call TRBJ2-7, with 10 nucleotides matching TRBD1. The CDR3 is 12 residues long. V gave up 10 bases and J gave up 2 bases; unmatched junction bases: 2. Germline V CDR1 and CDR2: ENHRY, SYGVKD. The CDR3, as DNA: TGTGCCACCGGGACAGGGGCCTACGAGCAGTACTTC. Its protein product is CATGTGAYEQYF.

This clonotype was detected many times. The chain has TRBV2 and TRBJ1-5, with 10 bases matching TRBD1. The germline V gene has CDR1 SNHLY and CDR2 FYNNEI. J was trimmed by 2 bases and V by 8 bases; bases with no gene match: 9. The CDR3 extends over 16 amino acids. This CDR3 reads CASGVWDRGGNQPQHF. CDR3 DNA: TGTGCCAGCGGGGTCTGGGACAGGGGAGGCAATCAGCCCCAGCATTTT. Variable domain in full (rest from reference TRBV2 and TRBJ1-5): EPEVTQTPSHQVTQMGQEVILRCVPISNHLYFYWYRQILGQKVEFLVSFYNNEISEKSEIFDDQFSVERPDGSNFTLKIRSTKLEDSAMYFCASGVWDRGGNQPQHFGDGTRLSIL.